A single sample gave rise to the 8 T cell receptor beta chains below, sequenced in a study of cytomegalovirus exposure and HLA in healthy donors. The PCR was carried out with 60 Vbeta primers and 13 Jbeta primers. Assay used: immunoSEQ multiplex PCR; TCRdb lists only in-frame clones, some missing. The sample totals about 140,000 clones. The material sequenced was PBMCs. These receptors all come from a male donor in good health and CMV-seronegative.

This chain links TRBV9 with TRBJ2-1; TRBD1 is a possible D gene (6 bases). The V end lost 0 bases, the J end lost 1 base, and 11 bases lay between the germline ends. Per germline, CDR1 SGDLS and CDR2 YYNGEE. The CDR3 contains 16 residues. Here the CDR3 DNA reads TGTGCCAGCAGCGTAGGGGTGGGGGCGTCCTACAATGAGCAGTTCTTC. Protein sequence: CASSVGVGASYNEQFF. Looking up the rest from reference TRBV9 and TRBJ2-1 gives the full variable domain: DSGVTQTPKHLITATGQRVTLRCSPRSGDLSVYWYQQSLDQGLQFLIQYYNGEERAKGNILERFSAQQFPDLHSELNLSSLELGDSALYFCASSVGVGASYNEQFFGPGTRLTVL.

This chain uses TRBV18 with TRBJ1-5, with D perhaps TRBD1 (6 bases). The V gene's germline CDR1 is KGHSH and CDR2 LQKENI. V lost 3 bases and J 2 bases, leaving 11 bases between the germline ends. The CDR3 loop spans 15 amino acids. Here the CDR3 reads CASSPGASGNQPQHF. CDR3 in DNA: TGTGCCAGCTCACCGGGGGCCTCGGGCAATCAGCCCCAGCATTTT.

A word on this clone: One end of the junction does not line up with germline, which may come from a read error. The J gene is TRBJ1-2, the V gene TRBV20-1, with no clear D. The CDR3 covers 11 residues. Per the germline V gene, CDR1 is DFQATT and CDR2 is SNEGSKA (reference sequence). In DNA form, the CDR3 reads TGCAGTGCTGAGGAAGTATATGGCCACACCTTC. This translates into CSAEEVYGHTF.

V gene TRBV9 combines with J gene TRBJ2-3; 7 nucleotides line up with TRBD1. V dropped 3 bases and J dropped 2; count of bases not matched to a gene: 3. The CDR3 has 14 amino acids. The germline CDR1 and CDR2 sequences are SGDLS and YYNGEE. CDR3 sequence reads: CASSEDRYTDTQYF. CDR3 bases: TGTGCCAGCAGCGAGGACAGGTACACAGATACGCAGTATTTT.

The chain recombines TRBV11-2 with TRBJ1-2, with D uncertain. The CDR3 loop spans 12 amino acids. CDR1 is SGHAT, CDR2 FQNNGV, per germline. V lost 1 base and J 8 bases, leaving 8 bases between the germline ends. This chain's CDR3 is CASSLGFTGYTF. CDR3 bases: TGTGCCAGCAGCTTAGGATTTACAGGCTACACCTTC.

The V and J genes are TRBV18 and TRBJ2-7, with D possibly being TRBD1 (5 bases). The CDR3 has 16 residues. CDR1 is KGHSH, CDR2 LQKENI, per germline. Trimming left V 3 bases short and J 2 bases short, with 17 bases between. DNA of the CDR3: TGTGCCAGCTCACCTTCACGTCACGCAGGGACCTACGAGCAGTACTTC. This gives the protein CASSPSRHAGTYEQYF.

V gene TRBV30 combines with J gene TRBJ1-4; a possible D gene is TRBD1 (5 bases). The ends were cut back, 1 base at V and 12 bases at J, with 9 bases in the middle. This CDR3 contains 11 residues. CDR1 GTSNPN and CDR2 SVGIG come from the germline V gene (reference sequence). The CDR3 sequence: CAWSAGGQLFF. For the CDR3, the DNA is TGTGCCTGGAGTGCCGGGGGACAACTGTTTTTT. The entire variable domain, with the rest obtained from reference TRBV30 and TRBJ1-4, is as follows: SQTIHQWPATLVQPVGSPLSLECTVEGTSNPNLYWYRQAAGRGLQLLFYSVGIGQISSEVPQNLSASRPQDRQFILSSKKLLLSDSGFYLCAWSAGGQLFFGSGTQLSVL.

The J gene is TRBJ1-5, the V gene TRBV2; D is perhaps TRBD1 (6 bases). Trimming removed 6 bases at V and 5 bases at J, with 17 bases between. Per the germline V gene, CDR1 is SNHLY and CDR2 is FYNNEI. This CDR3 is built from 15 residues. CDR3 in amino acids: CASRPGTSRDQPQHF. DNA for the CDR3: TGTGCCAGCAGGCCCGGGACATCAAGGGATCAGCCCCAGCATTTT.